These 18 T cell receptor beta chains were sequenced from one sample in a study of cytomegalovirus exposure and HLA in healthy donors. Amplification used 60 Vbeta primers and 13 Jbeta primers. This table comes from immunoSEQ multiplex PCR, and its TCRdb copy is limited to in-frame clones, with some not included. The sample lists almost 85,000 clones; approximately 78% were seen once. Source material: PBMCs. The origin of the receptors is a male donor in good health and CMV-seropositive.

The gene calls are TRBV18 and TRBJ1-4, with 8 bases fitting TRBD1. The CDR3 contains 13 residues. Losses at the gene ends were 2 bases for V and 13 bases for J; bases not matched to a gene: 6. Germline V gene data show CDR1 as KGHSH and CDR2 as LQKENI. The CDR3 coding sequence is TGTGCCAGCTCACCAGGACAGGGAGAGAGACTGTTTTTT. This sequence encodes CASSPGQGERLFF.

The chain has TRBV7-9 and TRBJ2-7; 12 bases fit TRBD2. V was clipped by 3 bases and J by 5 bases; unmatched bases: 11. Per germline, CDR1 SEHNR and CDR2 FQNEAQ (reference sequence). The CDR3 extends over 17 amino acids. This CDR3 reads CASSLSVGLAGTDEQYF. The CDR3 nucleotides read TGTGCCAGCAGCTTGTCTGTCGGACTAGCGGGAACCGACGAGCAGTACTTC.

The rearrangement links TRBV7-6 to TRBJ2-3, with 8 bases lining up with TRBD1. This CDR3 spans 16 amino acids. V was clipped by 5 bases and J by 0 bases; unmatched bases: 7. Germline lookup yields CDR1 SGHVS and CDR2 FNYEAQ. CDR3: CASSQQGGMSTDTQYF. For the CDR3, the DNA is TGTGCCAGCAGCCAACAGGGGGGAATGAGCACAGATACGCAGTATTTT.

The V and J genes are TRBV2 and TRBJ2-3; D remains unclear. With 3 bases removed from V and 3 bases from J, the gap between germline ends came to 7 bases. In germline, CDR1 is SNHLY, CDR2 FYNNEI. The CDR3 covers 13 residues. CDR3 region: CASSDSLTDTQYF. The DNA of the CDR3 is TGTGCCAGCAGTGACAGTTTGACAGATACGCAGTATTTT.

The chain's CDR3 is CASSPGTGYEQYF. As DNA, the CDR3 is TGTGCCAGCTCACCAGGGACTGGCTACGAGCAGTACTTC. This chain links TRBV18 with TRBJ2-7, with a weak D call TRBD2 (6 bases). V dropped 2 bases and J dropped 3 bases, with 8 bases sitting between them. CDR1 and CDR2 from the germline V gene are KGHSH and LQKENI. The CDR3 has 13 residues.

The V call is TRBV10-1, the J call TRBJ2-1, with 8 nucleotides matching TRBD1. The CDR3 is made up of 15 amino acids. Unmatched junction bases numbered 9, after V lost 5 bases and J lost 6 bases. CDR1 is WNHNN, CDR2 SYGVQD, per germline (reference sequence). Here the CDR3 reads CASSPVWTGSNEQFF. The CDR3 DNA follows: TGCGCCAGCAGTCCCGTCTGGACAGGGAGCAATGAGCAGTTCTTC.

The chain links TRBV6-4 to TRBJ2-1, with D tentatively TRBD2 (5 bases). The CDR3 has 17 residues. Trimming took off 3 bases at V and 3 bases at J, with 18 bases between the two ends. CDR1 is MRHNA, CDR2 SNTAGT, per germline. CDR3 DNA: TGTGCCAGCAGTGAGGGAAAGTTGAGCGGAAACTACAATGAGCAGTTCTTC. It encodes CASSEGKLSGNYNEQFF.

This chain connects TRBV9 to TRBJ2-1; D uncertain. V was trimmed by 4 bases and J by 5 bases, leaving 16 bases between them. Looked up from germline, CDR1 is SGDLS and CDR2 is YYNGEE. This CDR3 comprises 15 residues. The CDR3, as DNA: TGTGCCAGCAGCTGGGCTGATGGCGCGAACAATGAGCAGTTCTTC. This codes for CASSWADGANNEQFF.

The CDR3 loop is CASSEMRLEGWDTEAFF. The DNA for the CDR3 is TGTGCCAGCAGTGAAATGAGGCTGGAGGGTTGGGACACTGAAGCTTTCTTT. The rearrangement joins TRBV25-1 to TRBJ1-1; D not certain. With 2 bases removed from V and 3 bases from J, the gap between germline ends came to 19 bases. This CDR3 comprises 17 residues. Germline V gene sequence: CDR1 MGHDK, CDR2 SYGVNS.

This clone was picked up one time. The chain links TRBV28 to TRBJ2-1; D is undetermined. The CDR3 length is 12 residues. Germline V gene sequence: CDR1 MDHEN, CDR2 SYDVKM. Deletions cut 6 bases from V and 6 bases from J, with 9 bases between. The CDR3 DNA sequence: TGTGCCAGCAGATATCTCGGCAATGAGCAGTTCTTC. Protein product: CASRYLGNEQFF.

The chain combines TRBV5-4 with TRBJ2-7; 13 bases map to TRBD2. Trimming removed 0 bases from V and 5 bases from J; junction bases left unmatched: 2. The CDR3 is 15 residues long. The germline V gene encodes CDR1 SGHNT and CDR2 YYREEE (reference sequence). CDR3 DNA: TGTGCCAGCAGCTTGGGGACTAGCGGGAGCAACGAGCAGTACTTC. It codes for CASSLGTSGSNEQYF.

This rearrangement joins TRBV7-9 to TRBJ2-1; D remains ambiguous. This CDR3 is 13 amino acids long. Trimming took 5 bases from V and 5 from J, leaving 10 bases between them. CDR1 is SEHNR, CDR2 FQNEAQ, per germline (reference sequence). The DNA for the CDR3 is TGTGCCAGCAGCCAAACCGAGAACAATGAGCAGTTCTTC. It is translated as CASSQTENNEQFF.

This rearrangement joins TRBV13 to TRBJ1-1; D gene ambiguous. This CDR3 is 13 amino acids long. V dropped 5 bases and J dropped 4 bases, with 11 bases sitting between them. Germline loops: CDR1 PRHDT, CDR2 FYEKMQ (reference sequence). CDR3 coding DNA: TGTGCCAGCAGCCCGCCCCGGGGCACTGAAGCTTTCTTT. This codes for CASSPPRGTEAFF.

J is TRBJ1-1 and V is TRBV19; D unresolved. Trimming pared 5 bases from V and 0 bases from J, leaving 10 bases between. Germline loops: CDR1 LNHDA, CDR2 SQIVND (reference sequence). This CDR3 is 14 amino acids long. CDR3 bases: TGTGCCAGTAGTCGCGGGAACATGAACACTGAAGCTTTCTTT. This sequence encodes CASSRGNMNTEAFF.

A single count supports this clone. The chain joins TRBV11-2 to TRBJ2-2; TRBD2 matches 12 bases. The CDR3 loop spans 19 amino acids. CDR1 is SGHAT and CDR2 is FQNNGV in the germline V gene. Losses at the gene ends were 2 bases for V and 4 bases for J; bases not matched to a gene: 11. The CDR3 nucleotides are TGTGCCAGCAGCTTATGGACTAGCGGGATGATTCGAAGCACCGGGGAGCTGTTTTTT. Translating it yields CASSLWTSGMIRSTGELFF.

In its sample, this clone was seen once. The CDR3 is CASSKETGRYEQYF. The CDR3 coding sequence is TGCGCCAGCAGCAAAGAGACAGGGCGCTACGAGCAGTACTTC. V is TRBV5-1 and J is TRBJ2-7; 7 positions agree with TRBD1. This CDR3 has 14 residues. Germline-derived CDR1 and CDR2 are SGHRS and YFSETQ. Trimming at V came to 4 bases and at J to 3 bases, leaving 7 bases not matched to a gene.

The V and J genes are TRBV6-1 and TRBJ1-1; tentative D call: TRBD1 (5 bases). With 6 bases removed from V and 5 bases from J, the gap between germline ends came to 16 bases. Germline-derived CDR1 and CDR2 are MNHNS and SASEGT. The CDR3 consists of 14 residues. This chain's CDR3 is CASRDRSGRTEAFF. CDR3 in DNA: TGTGCCAGCAGGGATCGGTCAGGGAGGACTGAAGCTTTCTTT.

This rearrangement joins TRBV30 to TRBJ2-7, with a weak D call TRBD2 (6 bases). In germline, CDR1 is GTSNPN, CDR2 SVGIG (reference sequence). The V end lost 3 bases, the J end lost 0 bases, and 18 bases lay between the germline ends. The CDR3 length is 16 residues. DNA for the CDR3: TGTGCCTGGAGGACGGGGATAGCGGACGGCTCCTACGAGCAGTACTTC. Residues: CAWRTGIADGSYEQYF.